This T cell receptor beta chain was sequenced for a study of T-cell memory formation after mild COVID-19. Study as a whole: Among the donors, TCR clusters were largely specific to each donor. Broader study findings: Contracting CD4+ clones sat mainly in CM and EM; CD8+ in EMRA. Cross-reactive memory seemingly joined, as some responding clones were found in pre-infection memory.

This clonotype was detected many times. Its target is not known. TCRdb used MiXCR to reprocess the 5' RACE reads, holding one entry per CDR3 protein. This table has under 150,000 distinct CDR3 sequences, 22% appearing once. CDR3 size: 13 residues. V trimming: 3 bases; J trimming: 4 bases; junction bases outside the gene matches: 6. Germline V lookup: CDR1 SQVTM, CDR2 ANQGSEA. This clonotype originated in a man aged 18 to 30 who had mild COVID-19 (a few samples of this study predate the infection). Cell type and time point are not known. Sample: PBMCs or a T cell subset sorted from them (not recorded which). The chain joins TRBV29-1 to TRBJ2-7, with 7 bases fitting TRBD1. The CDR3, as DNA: TGCAGCGTTGAGGGTGACAGGGAGTACGAGCAGTACTTC. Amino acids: CSVEGDREYEQYF.